What follows describes a single T cell receptor beta chain. Its antigen is still unknown. Measured with immunoSEQ multiplex PCR; TCRdb has only the in-frame clones, and not every one. Seen here are roughly 130,000 clones, 80% to 90% observed once, and the top ten hold about 1.5%. This sample stems from a study of T cell responses to AZD1222 COVID-19 vaccine. Regarding the study as a whole: Nearly half of spike-specific TCRs reportedly target unmutated variant regions. Only a handful of people who got AZD1222 tested seropositive at baseline. There were repertoire samples only from the period after the peak T cell response.

The TCR sequence derives from an adult in good health. The sample consisted of peripheral blood, taken on day 0 of AZD1222 vaccination.

In DNA form, the CDR3 reads TGTGCCATCAGTGAGCGGGAATTCTCCTACAATGAGCAGTTCTTC. Protein sequence: CAISEREFSYNEQFF. The rearrangement uses TRBV10-3 and TRBJ2-1; D possibly corresponds to TRBD2 (5 bases). From germline, CDR1 is ENHRY and CDR2 SYGVKD. Deletions cut 2 bases from V and 0 bases from J, with 8 bases between. The CDR3 contains 15 residues.